This T cell receptor (beta chain) comes out of a study of OX40 agonist ivuxolimab in advanced cancers. About the research overall: Eligibility rules accepted prior anti-PD-1, anti-PD-L1 or anti-CTLA-4 therapy, and roughly 40% had some.

Cycle 7 day 1, cycle 4 day 1, and baseline were the timepoints at which blood was sampled. Details on this clone: Antigen specificity is unknown.

Trimming stripped 2 bases from V and 5 bases from J, with 5 bases between. The CDR3 is 12 amino acids. Germline CDR1 reads SGHTA; CDR2 reads FQGTGA. Sequenced by immunoSEQ multiplex PCR; TCRdb stores in-frame clones only, minus some. The table shows about 110,000 clones, with roughly 89% occurring only once. General study findings and limits: Among the least clonally expanded were partial responders at 0.1-3.0 mg/kg.

V usage is TRBV7-3 and J usage is TRBJ2-3; D uncertain. The clonotype comes from an adult with an advanced solid tumor such as melanoma, head and neck, liver or kidney cancer. The starting material was CD4+ or CD8+ T cells sorted from blood, obtained in a trial of the OX40 agonist ivuxolimab. This chain's CDR3 is CASSLLEDTQYF. The CDR3 bases are TGTGCCAGCAGCTTACTAGAAGATACGCAGTATTTT.